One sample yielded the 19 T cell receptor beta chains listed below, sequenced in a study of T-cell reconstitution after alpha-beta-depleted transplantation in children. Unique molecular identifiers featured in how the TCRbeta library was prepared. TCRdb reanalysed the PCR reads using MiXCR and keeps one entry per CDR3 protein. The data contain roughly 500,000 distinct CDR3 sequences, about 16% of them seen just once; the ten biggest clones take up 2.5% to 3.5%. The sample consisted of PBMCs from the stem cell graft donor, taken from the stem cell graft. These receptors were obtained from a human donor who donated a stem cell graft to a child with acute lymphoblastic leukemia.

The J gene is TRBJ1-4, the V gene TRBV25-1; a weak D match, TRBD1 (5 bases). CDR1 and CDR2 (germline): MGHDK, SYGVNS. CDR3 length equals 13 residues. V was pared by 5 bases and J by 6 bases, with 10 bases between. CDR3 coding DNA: TGTGCCAGCAGTAAAATGGGGGATGAAAAACTGTTTTTT. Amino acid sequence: CASSKMGDEKLFF.

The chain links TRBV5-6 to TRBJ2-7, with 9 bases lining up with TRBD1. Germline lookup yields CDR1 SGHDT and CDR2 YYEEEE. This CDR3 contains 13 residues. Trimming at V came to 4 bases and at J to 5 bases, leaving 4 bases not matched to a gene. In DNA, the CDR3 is TGTGCCAGCAGCGGGGACAGGGCCGACGAGCAGTACTTC. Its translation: CASSGDRADEQYF.

The CDR3 DNA reads TGTGCCACCAGCAGAGATCGGCTTCGCGGGAGAGAGTATACGCAGTATTTT. This translates into CATSRDRLRGREYTQYF. The rearrangement joins TRBV15 to TRBJ2-3, with 7 bases aligning to TRBD2. This CDR3 contains 17 residues. V lost 0 bases to trimming and J lost 7 bases; unmatched junction nucleotides: 13. Germline V gene sequence: CDR1 LNHNV, CDR2 YYDKDF (reference sequence).

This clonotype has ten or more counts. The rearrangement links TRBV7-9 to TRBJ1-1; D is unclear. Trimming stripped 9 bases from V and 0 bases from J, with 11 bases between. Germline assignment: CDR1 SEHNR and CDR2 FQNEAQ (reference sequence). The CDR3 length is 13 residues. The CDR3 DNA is TGTGCCAGTAGCGGCACCTTGAACACTGAAGCTTTCTTT. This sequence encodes CASSGTLNTEAFF.

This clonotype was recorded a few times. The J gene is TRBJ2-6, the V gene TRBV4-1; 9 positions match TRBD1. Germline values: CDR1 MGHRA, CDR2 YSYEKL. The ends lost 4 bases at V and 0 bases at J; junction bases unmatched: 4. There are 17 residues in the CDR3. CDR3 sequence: CASSRGQGNSGANVLTF. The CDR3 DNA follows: TGCGCCAGCAGCCGAGGACAGGGGAACTCTGGGGCCAACGTCCTGACTTTC.

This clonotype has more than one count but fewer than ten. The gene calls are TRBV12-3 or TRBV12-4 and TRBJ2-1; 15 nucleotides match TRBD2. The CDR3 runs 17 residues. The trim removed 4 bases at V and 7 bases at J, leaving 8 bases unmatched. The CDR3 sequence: CASSSGTSGRRWNEQFF. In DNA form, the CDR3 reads TGTGCCAGCAGTTCCGGGACTAGCGGGAGGAGGTGGAATGAGCAGTTCTTC.

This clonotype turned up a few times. CDR3 DNA: TGCAGTGCTAGTAAATCTCTCGGCAGGACTGAAGCTTTCTTT. It is translated as CSASKSLGRTEAFF. The chain combines TRBV20-1 with TRBJ1-1, with D unresolved. Germline values: CDR1 DFQATT, CDR2 SNEGSKA (reference sequence). The CDR3 contains 14 residues. V was trimmed by 3 bases and J by 5 bases, leaving 16 bases between them.

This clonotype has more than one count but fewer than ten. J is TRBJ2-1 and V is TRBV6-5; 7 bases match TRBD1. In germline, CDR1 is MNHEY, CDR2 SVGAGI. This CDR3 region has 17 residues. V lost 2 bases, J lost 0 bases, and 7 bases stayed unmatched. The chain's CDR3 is CASSYVGQWSSYNEQFF. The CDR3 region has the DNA TGTGCCAGCAGTTACGTGGGACAGTGGAGCTCCTACAATGAGCAGTTCTTC.

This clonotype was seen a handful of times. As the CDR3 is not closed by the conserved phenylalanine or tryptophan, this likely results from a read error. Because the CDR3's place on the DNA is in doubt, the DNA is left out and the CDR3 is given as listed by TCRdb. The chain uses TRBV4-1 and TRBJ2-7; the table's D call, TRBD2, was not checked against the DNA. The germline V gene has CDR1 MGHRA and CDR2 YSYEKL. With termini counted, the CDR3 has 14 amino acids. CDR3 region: CASSQEGSRTPFLI.

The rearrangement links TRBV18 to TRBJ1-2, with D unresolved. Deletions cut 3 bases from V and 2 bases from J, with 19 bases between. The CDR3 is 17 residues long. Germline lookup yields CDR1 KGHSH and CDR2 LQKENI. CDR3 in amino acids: CASSPWPGPWANYGYTF. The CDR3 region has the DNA TGTGCCAGCTCACCTTGGCCCGGGCCGTGGGCAAACTATGGCTACACCTTC.

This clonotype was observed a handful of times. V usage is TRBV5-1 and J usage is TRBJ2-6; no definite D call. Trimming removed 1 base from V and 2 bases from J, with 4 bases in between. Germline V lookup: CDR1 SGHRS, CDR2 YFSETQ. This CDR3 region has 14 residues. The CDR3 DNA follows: TGCGCCAGCAGCTTGATCACTGGGGCCAACGTCCTGACTTTC. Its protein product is CASSLITGANVLTF.

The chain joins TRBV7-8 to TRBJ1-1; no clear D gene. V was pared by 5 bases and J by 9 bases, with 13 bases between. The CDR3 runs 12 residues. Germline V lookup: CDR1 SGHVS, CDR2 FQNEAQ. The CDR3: CASSLYSGKAFF. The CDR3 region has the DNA TGTGCCAGCAGCCTCTACTCCGGCAAAGCTTTCTTT.

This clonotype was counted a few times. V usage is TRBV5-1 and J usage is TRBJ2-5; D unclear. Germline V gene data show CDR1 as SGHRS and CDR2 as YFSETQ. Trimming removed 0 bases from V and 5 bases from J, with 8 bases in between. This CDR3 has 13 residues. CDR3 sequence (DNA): TGCGCCAGCAGCTTGGCCGATTGGGAGACCCAGTACTTC. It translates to CASSLADWETQYF.

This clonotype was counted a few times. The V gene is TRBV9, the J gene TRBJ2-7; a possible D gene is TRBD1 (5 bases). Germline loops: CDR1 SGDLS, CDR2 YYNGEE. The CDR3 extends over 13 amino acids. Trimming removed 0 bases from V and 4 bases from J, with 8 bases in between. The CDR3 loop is CASSVVPGYEQYF. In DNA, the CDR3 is TGTGCCAGCAGCGTAGTACCAGGGTACGAGCAGTACTTC.

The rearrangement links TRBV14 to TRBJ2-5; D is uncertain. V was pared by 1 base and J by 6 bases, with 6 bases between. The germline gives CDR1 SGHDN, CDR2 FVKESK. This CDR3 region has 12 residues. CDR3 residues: CASSQASQTQYF. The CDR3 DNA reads TGTGCCAGCAGCCAAGCCTCGCAGACCCAGTACTTC.

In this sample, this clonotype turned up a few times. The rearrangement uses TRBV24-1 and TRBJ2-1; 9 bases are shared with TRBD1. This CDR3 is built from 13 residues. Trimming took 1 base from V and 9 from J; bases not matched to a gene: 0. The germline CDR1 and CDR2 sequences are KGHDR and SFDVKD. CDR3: CATSDLQGAEQFF. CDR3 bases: TGTGCCACCAGTGATTTACAGGGGGCTGAGCAGTTCTTC.

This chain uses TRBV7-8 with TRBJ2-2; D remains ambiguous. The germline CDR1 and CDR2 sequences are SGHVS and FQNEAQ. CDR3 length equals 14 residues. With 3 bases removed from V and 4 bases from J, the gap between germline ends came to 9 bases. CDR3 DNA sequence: TGTGCCAGCAGCTTCGGTCGAGGCACCGGGGAGCTGTTTTTT. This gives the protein CASSFGRGTGELFF. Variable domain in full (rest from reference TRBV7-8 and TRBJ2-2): GAGVSQSPRYKVAKRGQDVALRCDPISGHVSLFWYQQALGQGPEFLTYFQNEAQLDKSGLPSDRFFAERPEGSVSTLKIQRTQQEDSAVYLCASSFGRGTGELFFGEGSRLTVL.

The CDR3 sequence is CASSQVTETFEQYF. CDR3 sequence (DNA): TGTGCCAGCAGCCAAGTTACGGAGACCTTCGAGCAGTACTTC. V usage is TRBV3-1 and J usage is TRBJ2-7; no clear D. V was clipped by 1 base and J by 6 bases, with 13 bases between them. The CDR3 loop spans 14 amino acids. Germline CDR1 and CDR2: LGHDT and YNNKEL (reference sequence).

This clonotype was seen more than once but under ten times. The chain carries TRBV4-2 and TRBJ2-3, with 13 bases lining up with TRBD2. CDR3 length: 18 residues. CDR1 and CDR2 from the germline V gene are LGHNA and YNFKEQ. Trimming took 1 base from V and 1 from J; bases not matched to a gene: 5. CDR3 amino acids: CASSQARTSGSRTDTQYF. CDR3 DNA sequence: TGTGCCAGCAGCCAAGCGAGGACTAGCGGGAGCCGCACAGATACGCAGTATTTT.